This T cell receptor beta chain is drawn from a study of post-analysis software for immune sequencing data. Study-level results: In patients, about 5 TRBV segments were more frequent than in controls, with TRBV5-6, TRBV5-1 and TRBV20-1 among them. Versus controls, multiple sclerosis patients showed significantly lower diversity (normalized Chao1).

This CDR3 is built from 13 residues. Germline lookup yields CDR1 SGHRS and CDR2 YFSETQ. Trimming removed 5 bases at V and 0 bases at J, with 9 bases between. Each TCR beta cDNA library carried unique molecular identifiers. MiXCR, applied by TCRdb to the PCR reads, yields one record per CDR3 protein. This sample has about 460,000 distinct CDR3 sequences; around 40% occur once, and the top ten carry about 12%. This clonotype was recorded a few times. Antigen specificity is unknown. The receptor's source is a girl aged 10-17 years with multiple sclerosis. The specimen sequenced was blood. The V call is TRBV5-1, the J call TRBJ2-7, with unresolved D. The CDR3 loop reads CASSEINSYEQYF. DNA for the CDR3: TGCGCCAGCAGTGAGATCAACTCCTACGAGCAGTACTTC.